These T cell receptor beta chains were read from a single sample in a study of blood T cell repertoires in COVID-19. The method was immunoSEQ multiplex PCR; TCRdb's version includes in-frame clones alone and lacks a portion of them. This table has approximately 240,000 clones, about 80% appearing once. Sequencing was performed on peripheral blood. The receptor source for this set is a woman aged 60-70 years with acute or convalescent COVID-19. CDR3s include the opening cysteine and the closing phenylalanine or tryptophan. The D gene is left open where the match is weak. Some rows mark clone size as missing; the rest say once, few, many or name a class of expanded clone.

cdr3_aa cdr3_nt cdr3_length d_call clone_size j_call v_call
CASSQVGTGNTDTQYF TGCGCCAGCAGCCAAGTCGGGACTGGAAACACAGATACGCAGTATTTT 16 NA NA TRBJ2-3 TRBV4-1
CASSVVSGGYNEQFF TGTGCCAGCAGCGTAGTAAGCGGGGGCTACAATGAGCAGTTCTTC 15 TRBD2 NA TRBJ2-1 TRBV9
CAWTTGIFSPLHF TGTGCCTGGACCACAGGGATTTTTTCACCCCTCCACTTT 13 NA few TRBJ1-6 TRBV30
CASSQDTRQGAYEQYF TGCGCCAGCAGCCAAGATACCCGACAGGGGGCTTACGAGCAGTACTTC 16 TRBD1 few TRBJ2-7 TRBV4-1
CSASSSGGLNTGELFF TGCAGTGCTAGTTCGAGCGGGGGCCTGAACACCGGGGAGCTGTTTTTT 16 TRBD2 NA TRBJ2-2 TRBV20-1
CASSLGSPRTDTQYF TGTGCCAGCAGCTTGGGGAGCCCCCGCACAGATACGCAGTATTTT 15 NA NA TRBJ2-3 TRBV11-2
CASSLWGQVQETQYF TGCGCCAGCAGTTTGTGGGGACAAGTTCAAGAGACCCAGTACTTC 15 NA NA TRBJ2-5 TRBV5-1
CASSPKNAGGYGYTF TGTGCCAGCAGCCCAAAAAACGCAGGGGGCTATGGCTACACCTTC 15 TRBD1 NA TRBJ1-2 TRBV14
CASSPEAGWQPQHF TGTGCCAGCAGCCCAGAGGCAGGGTGGCAGCCCCAGCATTTT 14 NA NA TRBJ1-5 TRBV27
CASRNTRTGYTEAFF TGTGCCAGCAGAAATACCAGGACAGGGTACACTGAAGCTTTCTTT 15 TRBD1 many TRBJ1-1 TRBV7-8
CASSQDSPIFNSPLHF TGCGCCAGCAGCCAGGACAGTCCAATCTTTAATTCACCCCTCCACTTT 16 NA NA TRBJ1-6 TRBV4-3
CASSFGQGQLNYGYTF TGTGCCAGCAGCTTCGGACAGGGGCAACTGAACTATGGCTACACCTTC 16 TRBD1 NA TRBJ1-2 TRBV5-6
CASSEDRGSNTEAFF TGTGCCAGCAGTGAGGACAGGGGGTCTAACACTGAAGCTTTCTTT 15 TRBD1 NA TRBJ1-1 TRBV25-1
CASNSQANQPQHF TGTGCCAGCAATTCTCAGGCTAATCAGCCCCAGCATTTT 13 NA NA TRBJ1-5 TRBV2
CASADGSYGYTF TGTGCCTCCGCGGATGGGTCCTATGGCTACACCTTC 12 NA NA TRBJ1-2 TRBV7-8
CAWGYGGNPLHF TGTGCCTGGGGGTACGGCGGGAATCCCCTCCACTTT 12 NA NA TRBJ1-6 TRBV30
CASSVTGQPNEKLFF TGTGCCAGCAGCGTAACGGGACAGCCTAATGAAAAACTGTTTTTT 15 TRBD1 NA TRBJ1-4 TRBV9
CASSLVAGGQETQYF TGTGCCAGCAGCTTAGTAGCGGGGGGCCAAGAGACCCAGTACTTC 15 TRBD2 NA TRBJ2-5 TRBV11-2
CSGTVGGQDTQYF TGCAGCGGGACCGTGGGGGGGCAAGATACGCAGTATTTT 13 NA NA TRBJ2-3 TRBV29-1
CASKGGTGELFF TGTGCCAGCAAGGGAGGGACCGGGGAGCTGTTTTTT 12 TRBD2 NA TRBJ2-2 TRBV2
CASSDLLGGQETQYF TGTGCCAGCTCAGACCTTTTGGGGGGCCAAGAGACCCAGTACTTC 15 NA NA TRBJ2-5 TRBV18
CASSRARQGAFTRDTIYF TGTGCCAGCTCACGAGCCCGACAGGGGGCATTTACTAGAGACACCATATATTTT 18 TRBD1 NA TRBJ1-3 TRBV18
CASSSDSYGYTF TGTGCCAGCAGTTCGGACAGCTATGGCTACACCTTC 12 NA NA TRBJ1-2 TRBV12-3/TRBV12-4
CASSDRDNSPLHF TGTGCCAGCAGTGACAGGGATAATTCACCCCTCCACTTT 13 NA NA TRBJ1-6 TRBV6-1
CASSRGRGQPQHF TGTGCCAGTAGTAGAGGACGGGGTCAGCCCCAGCATTTT 13 NA NA TRBJ1-5 TRBV19
CASRGTSGVVGEQFF TGTGCCAGCAGGGGGACTAGCGGGGTGGTTGGGGAGCAGTTCTTC 15 TRBD2 NA TRBJ2-1 TRBV28
CAWGFQGAYNSPLHF TGTGCCTGGGGATTTCAGGGGGCGTATAATTCACCCCTCCACTTT 15 TRBD1 NA TRBJ1-6 TRBV30
CASSLGDRGDETQYF TGCGCCAGCAGCTTGGGGGACAGGGGGGACGAGACCCAGTACTTC 15 TRBD1 few TRBJ2-5 TRBV5-1
CASSEPGQPSKETQYF TGTGCCAGCAGTGAACCGGGACAGCCCTCAAAAGAGACCCAGTACTTC 16 TRBD1 once TRBJ2-5 TRBV28
CASRDQATTNTIYF TGTGCCAGCAGGGATCAGGCGACAACCAACACCATATATTTT 14 NA NA TRBJ1-3 TRBV6-5
CATRTGNYGYTF TGTGCCACCAGGACAGGGAACTATGGCTACACCTTC 12 TRBD1 few TRBJ1-2 TRBV15
CASSSGLAGMNEQFF TGTGCCAGCAGCTCAGGACTAGCGGGGATGAATGAGCAGTTCTTC 15 TRBD2 NA TRBJ2-1 TRBV7-2
CASSIRQGFSSPLHF TGTGCCAGCAGCATAAGACAGGGGTTTTCGTCACCCCTCCACTTT 15 TRBD1 NA TRBJ1-6 TRBV5-4
CAWSLQGSYEKLFF TGTGCCTGGAGTCTTCAGGGTTCGTACGAAAAACTGTTTTTT 14 NA NA TRBJ1-4 TRBV30
CASSLTGVRDTQYF TGTGCCAGCAGCTTAACAGGAGTCCGGGATACGCAGTATTTT 14 NA NA TRBJ2-3 TRBV7-3
CSASGQGKSYNSPLHF TGCAGTGCTAGTGGACAGGGGAAGTCCTATAATTCACCCCTCCACTTT 16 TRBD1 once TRBJ1-6 TRBV20-1
CASSENGGGAAEQFF TGTGCCAGCAGTGAAAACGGGGGGGGAGCGGCGGAGCAGTTCTTC 15 TRBD2 NA TRBJ2-1 TRBV6-1
CASSQGVSGQPQHF TGTGCCAGCAGCCAAGGGGTATCGGGACAGCCCCAGCATTTT 14 NA NA TRBJ1-5 TRBV4-2
CASKSTGDNSPLHF TGTGCCAGCAAATCAACAGGGGATAATTCACCCCTCCACTTT 14 TRBD1 NA TRBJ1-6 TRBV28
CASSQDRGQGFLKAFF TGCGCCAGCAGCCAAGATAGGGGACAGGGGTTTTTAAAAGCTTTCTTT 16 TRBD1 few TRBJ1-1 TRBV4-1
CASSVTGTNYGYTF TGTGCCAGCAGCGTGACAGGGACTAACTATGGCTACACCTTC 14 TRBD1 NA TRBJ1-2 TRBV4-2